The 29 T cell receptor beta chains below were found in one sample sequenced in a study of blood T cell repertoires in COVID-19 (dated by TCRdb to about 2020). Library preparation used the immunoSEQ multiplex PCR assay. TCRdb re-hosts the immuneACCESS table, in-frame sequences only. Its copies lack some clones; in the studies checked, an unresolved V gene accounts for under half of them, and the cause for the rest is not known. The sample table lists 250,000 to 400,000 clones, around nine tenths of them with a count of one. The ten largest clones take up approximately 5% of the sample. Sequencing used PBMCs or T cells enriched from blood (not recorded which). The receptors here all came from a man aged 55 to 69 who had recovered from COVID-19.

This clone has only a few counts. The chain combines TRBV4-3 with TRBJ2-5, with 7 bases fitting TRBD1. Germline CDR1 reads LGHNA; CDR2 reads YSLEER. The CDR3 covers 18 residues. Trimming cost V 2 bases and J 4 bases; bases outside gene matches: 16. CDR3 DNA sequence: TGCGCCAGCAGCCAAAATTCCCCCACAGGGGCGGGCGGAGAGACCCAGTACTTC. It encodes CASSQNSPTGAGGETQYF.

This chain links TRBV9 with TRBJ2-1; D is perhaps TRBD1 (6 bases). The CDR3 spans 15 residues. The V and J ends lost 0 bases and 3 bases respectively, with 10 bases between them. Germline CDR1 SGDLS, CDR2 YYNGEE. Here the CDR3 DNA reads TGTGCCAGCAGCGTAGGCGGACAGAGCTACAATGAGCAGTTCTTC. This translates into CASSVGGQSYNEQFF.

The V gene is TRBV28, the J gene TRBJ2-5; 11 positions agree with TRBD2. This CDR3 comprises 19 residues. J gave up 6 bases and V 5 bases, and 20 bases lay outside the gene matches. Germline V gene lookup returns CDR1 MDHEN and CDR2 SYDVKM. CDR3 loop: CASSPPLGSGRASTKTQYF. As DNA, the CDR3 is TGTGCCAGCAGTCCCCCCTTGGGTAGCGGGAGGGCCTCGACGAAGACCCAGTACTTC.

The chain employs TRBV4-3 and TRBJ1-1; D may be TRBD1 (5 bases). Trimming took off 1 base at V and 1 base at J, with 13 bases between the two ends. This CDR3 spans 16 amino acids. Germline CDR1 is LGHNA and CDR2 is YSLEER. The CDR3 loop is CASSQGVGQGNTEAFF. Here the CDR3 DNA reads TGCGCCAGCAGCCAAGGCGTTGGGCAGGGGAACACTGAAGCTTTCTTT.

The sample holds one count of this clone. The V and J genes are TRBV16 and TRBJ1-2; weak D call: TRBD1 (5 bases). Deletions cut 4 bases from V and 6 bases from J, with 15 bases between. CDR1 is KGHSY and CDR2 is FQNENV in the germline V gene. CDR3 length equals 14 residues. CDR3 DNA: TGTGCCAGCAGCCGACCTGGGGAGGGGCATGGCTACACCTTC. Its protein is CASSRPGEGHGYTF.

The gene calls are TRBV7-2 and TRBJ1-4, with unresolved D. The CDR3 loop spans 18 amino acids. The V gene's germline CDR1 is SGHTA and CDR2 FQGNSA. Trimming pared 0 bases from V and 0 bases from J, leaving 14 bases between. CDR3 DNA: TGTGCCAGCAGCTTAGCGCAGGAAGGCATTGCAACTAATGAAAAACTGTTTTTT. This codes for CASSLAQEGIATNEKLFF. Together with reference TRBV7-2 and TRBJ1-4, the CDR3 gives the full variable domain: GAGVSQSPSNKVTEKGKDVELRCDPISGHTALYWYRQSLGQGLEFLIYFQGNSAPDKSGLPSDRFSAERTGGSVSTLTIQRTQQEDSAVYLCASSLAQEGIATNEKLFFGSGTQLSVL.

The chain combines TRBV7-2 with TRBJ2-6; 12 nucleotides match TRBD2. V shed 5 bases and J 1 base; nucleotides not matched to a gene: 3. The CDR3 loop spans 17 amino acids. Germline V gives CDR1 SGHTA, CDR2 FQGNSA. CDR3 sequence reads: CASSQGTSGSGANVLTF. In DNA form, the CDR3 reads TGTGCCAGCAGCCAAGGGACTAGCGGGTCTGGGGCCAACGTCCTGACTTTC. The full variable domain, its missing parts supplied by reference TRBV7-2 and TRBJ2-6, is GAGVSQSPSNKVTEKGKDVELRCDPISGHTALYWYRQSLGQGLEFLIYFQGNSAPDKSGLPSDRFSAERTGGSVSTLTIQRTQQEDSAVYLCASSQGTSGSGANVLTFGAGSRLTVL.

The chain uses TRBV6-5 and TRBJ1-5; D is unclear. CDR3 length: 15 residues. In germline, CDR1 is MNHEY, CDR2 SVGAGI. V was clipped by 0 bases and J by 7 bases, with 13 bases between them. The chain's CDR3 is CASSYSTDSGQPQHF. Written as DNA, the CDR3 is TGTGCCAGCAGTTACTCGACGGACTCCGGGCAGCCCCAGCATTTT.

The J gene is TRBJ2-7, the V gene TRBV7-3; D perhaps matches TRBD1 (5 bases). The germline V and J ends were trimmed by 2 bases and 4 bases, with 9 bases remaining between them. The CDR3 has 13 residues. Germline loops: CDR1 SGHTA, CDR2 FQGTGA. The CDR3 protein is CASSLGASYEQYF. CDR3 nucleotides: TGTGCCAGCAGCTTAGGGGCTAGTTACGAGCAGTACTTC.

The chain links TRBV20-1 to TRBJ2-7, with D possibly matching TRBD2 (6 bases). The V gene lost 2 bases and the J gene lost 11 bases, with 13 bases spanning the gap. The CDR3 sequence is 11 residues long. The germline V gene encodes CDR1 DFQATT and CDR2 SNEGSKA (reference sequence). The CDR3 sequence: CSARQGGGEYF. DNA for the CDR3: TGCAGTGCTAGACAGGGAGGTGGGGAGTACTTC.

This chain uses TRBV4-2 with TRBJ1-3; no definite D call. CDR3 size: 19 residues. The germline CDR1 and CDR2 sequences are LGHNA and YNFKEQ. V was trimmed by 0 bases and J by 0 bases, leaving 18 bases between them. The DNA for the CDR3 is TGTGCCAGCAGCCAAGAGTGGACCCCTTCGGGGAACTCTGGAAACACCATATATTTT. This translates into CASSQEWTPSGNSGNTIYF.

The V gene is TRBV3-1 (or the pseudogene TRBV3-2), the J gene TRBJ1-5; 7 bases align to TRBD1. The CDR3 is 14 residues long. Trimming at V came to 2 bases and at J to 7 bases, leaving 5 bases not matched to a gene. Germline CDR1 and CDR2: LGHDT and YNNKEL (reference sequence). For the CDR3, the DNA is TGTGCCAGCAGCCAAAGGGGGCTTCGGCAGCCCCAGCATTTT. It specifies CASSQRGLRQPQHF.

The rearrangement uses TRBV5-1 and TRBJ1-6; 8 positions match TRBD1. In germline, CDR1 is SGHRS, CDR2 YFSETQ. This CDR3 is built from 15 residues. V lost 7 bases and J lost 7; bases outside the gene matches: 10. CDR3 residues: CASGFDRGGNSPLHF. The CDR3 region has the DNA TGCGCCAGCGGATTTGACAGGGGAGGGAATTCACCCCTCCACTTT. Using reference TRBV5-1 and TRBJ1-6 for the parts outside the CDR3, the full variable domain is KAGVTQTPRYLIKTRGQQVTLSCSPISGHRSVSWYQQTPGQGLQFLFEYFSETQRNKGNFPGRFSGRQFSNSRSEMNVSTLELGDSALYLCASGFDRGGNSPLHFGNGTRLTVT.

A word on this clone: Other DNA sequences of this sample code for an identical CDR3. The chain carries TRBV24-1 and TRBJ2-1; D is unresolved. Trimming removed 3 bases from V and 0 bases from J, with 5 bases in between. CDR1 and CDR2 (germline): KGHDR, SFDVKD. The CDR3 sequence is 14 residues long. The CDR3 region is CATSDPSSYNEQFF. CDR3 DNA: TGTGCCACCAGTGATCCGAGCTCCTACAATGAGCAGTTCTTC.

The chain carries TRBV6-2 or TRBV6-3 and TRBJ2-7; 13 bases line up with TRBD2. J lost 4 bases, V lost 6 bases, and 3 bases had no gene match. The CDR3 is made up of 14 amino acids. Germline V CDR1 and CDR2: MNHEY, SVGEGT. CDR3 in DNA: TGTGCCAGCAGCAAACTAGCGGGAGGGTACGAGCAGTACTTC. Translation gives CASSKLAGGYEQYF.

The chain uses TRBV6-4 and TRBJ2-7, with D perhaps TRBD2 (5 bases). Germline V CDR1 and CDR2: MRHNA, SNTAGT. The V gene lost 2 bases and the J gene lost 2 bases, with 13 bases spanning the gap. This CDR3 spans 15 amino acids. The CDR3, as DNA: TGTGCCAGCAGTGACGGGGTCGGGAATACCTACGAGCAGTACTTC. Protein: CASSDGVGNTYEQYF.

This clone was observed a handful of times. The chain couples TRBV28 to TRBJ2-7, with D uncertain. Trimming pared 3 bases from V and 1 base from J, leaving 4 bases between. The CDR3 totals 12 residues. Germline V gene lookup returns CDR1 MDHEN and CDR2 SYDVKM. The CDR3 nucleotides read TGTGCCAGCAGTTTTAATTCCTACGAGCAGTACTTC. Residues: CASSFNSYEQYF.

This clone was observed once. This chain joins TRBV28 and TRBJ2-7, with 8 nucleotides matching TRBD1. The V gene end was trimmed by 7 bases and the J gene end by 4 bases; junction bases not matched to a gene: 3. This CDR3 has 12 amino acids. Germline V CDR1 and CDR2: MDHEN, SYDVKM. This CDR3 is CASTRTGYEQYF. The CDR3 coding sequence is TGTGCCAGCACCCGGACAGGGTACGAGCAGTACTTC.

This chain uses TRBV7-2 with TRBJ2-7, with TRBD2 matching 8 bases. The CDR3 runs to 13 residues. Germline V gene sequence: CDR1 SGHTA, CDR2 FQGNSA. Trimming removed 6 bases from V and 3 bases from J; junction bases left unmatched: 4. The CDR3 spells CASSFSGGYEQYF. DNA of the CDR3: TGTGCCAGCAGTTTCAGCGGGGGCTACGAGCAGTACTTC. The whole variable domain, remainder taken from reference TRBV7-2 and TRBJ2-7, is GAGVSQSPSNKVTEKGKDVELRCDPISGHTALYWYRQSLGQGLEFLIYFQGNSAPDKSGLPSDRFSAERTGGSVSTLTIQRTQQEDSAVYLCASSFSGGYEQYFGPGTRLTVT.

The DNA of the CDR3 is TGTGCCAGCAGTGAAGCAAAGGGGGCAAGGGAGACCCAGTACTTC. Translating it yields CASSEAKGARETQYF. V is TRBV6-1 and J is TRBJ2-5, with 7 bases that match TRBD1. The ends lost 0 bases at V and 5 bases at J; junction bases unmatched: 6. The V gene's germline CDR1 is MNHNS and CDR2 SASEGT. The CDR3 is 15 amino acids.

This rearrangement joins TRBV24-1 to TRBJ2-7; 14 bases are a match to TRBD2. Germline assignment: CDR1 KGHDR and CDR2 SFDVKD. V was clipped by 4 bases and J by 3 bases; unmatched bases: 4. The CDR3 contains 16 residues. The CDR3 here is CATSDPTSGRDYEQYF. The CDR3, as DNA: TGTGCCACCAGTGACCCGACTAGCGGGAGGGACTACGAGCAGTACTTC.

This chain connects TRBV9 to TRBJ2-2; no definite D call. Germline V lookup: CDR1 SGDLS, CDR2 YYNGEE. The CDR3 is 13 residues long. V was clipped by 1 base and J by 9 bases, with 10 bases between them. CDR3 bases: TGTGCCAGCAGCGTATCGCAGTCTCGGGAGCTGTTTTTT. This translates into CASSVSQSRELFF.

The sample holds a few counts of this clone. The genes are TRBV9 and TRBJ2-1, with 9 bases that match TRBD2. The V gene end was trimmed by 5 bases and the J gene end by 6 bases; junction bases not matched to a gene: 6. Germline CDR1 is SGDLS and CDR2 is YYNGEE. The CDR3 consists of 14 residues. The CDR3 nucleotides read TGTGCCAGCAGTCGGGCTAGCGGGATCAATGAGCAGTTCTTC. This sequence encodes CASSRASGINEQFF. Drawing the rest from reference TRBV9 and TRBJ2-1, the complete variable domain is DSGVTQTPKHLITATGQRVTLRCSPRSGDLSVYWYQQSLDQGLQFLIQYYNGEERAKGNILERFSAQQFPDLHSELNLSSLELGDSALYFCASSRASGINEQFFGPGTRLTVL.

The V and J genes are TRBV28 and TRBJ2-7; the D gene is possibly TRBD2 (6 bases). Germline V lookup: CDR1 MDHEN, CDR2 SYDVKM. V lost 7 bases and J lost 3, with 19 bases in between. The CDR3 has 15 residues. In DNA, the CDR3 is TGTGCCAGCAACGGAGGGACTCCTTACGTCTACGAGCAGTACTTC. Translated: CASNGGTPYVYEQYF. Full variable domain (outside the CDR3, taken from reference TRBV28 and TRBJ2-7): DVKVTQSSRYLVKRTGEKVFLECVQDMDHENMFWYRQDPGLGLRLIYFSYDVKMKEKGDIPEGYSVSREKKERFSLILESASTNQTSMYLCASNGGTPYVYEQYFGPGTRLTVT.

This sequence joins TRBV5-1 and TRBJ2-5; D perhaps matches TRBD1 (5 bases). The V end was cut by 1 base, the J end by 1 base, with 8 bases between. This CDR3 contains 14 residues. Germline V gene sequence: CDR1 SGHRS, CDR2 YFSETQ. The CDR3 here is CASSLTGLQETQYF. CDR3 in DNA: TGCGCCAGCAGCTTGACAGGTCTCCAAGAGACCCAGTACTTC.

The chain couples TRBV6-5 to TRBJ1-2; D not resolved. CDR3 size: 15 residues. Per germline, CDR1 MNHEY and CDR2 SVGAGI. Trimming pared 0 bases from V and 7 bases from J, leaving 15 bases between. The CDR3 nucleotides are TGTGCCAGCAGTTACTCGGCGGGGATAGGCGTTGGCTACACCTTC. It translates to CASSYSAGIGVGYTF.

The J gene is TRBJ1-2, the V gene TRBV21-1. TRBV21-1 is noted as a pseudogene. This CDR3 region has 19 residues. CDR3 sequence reads: CASIGGGSTGANVNYGYTF. The CDR3 DNA reads TGTGCCAGCATCGGGGGAGGATCAACGGGCGCCAACGTGAACTATGGCTACACCTTC.

V is TRBV6-5 and J is TRBJ2-7, with D tentatively TRBD2 (5 bases). CDR1 MNHEY and CDR2 SVGAGI come from the germline V gene. With 6 bases removed from V and 3 bases from J, the gap between germline ends came to 15 bases. This CDR3 has 14 residues. CDR3 DNA sequence: TGTGCCAGCAGCGAGGGCCCGGGGTACTACGAGCAGTACTTC. Encoded protein: CASSEGPGYYEQYF.

In this sample, this clone turned up once. V is TRBV28 and J is TRBJ1-2; D unresolved. V was trimmed by 3 bases and J by 2 bases, leaving 10 bases between them. The V gene's germline CDR1 is MDHEN and CDR2 SYDVKM. The CDR3 contains 14 residues. This CDR3 is CASSFSPENYGYTF. The CDR3 nucleotides read TGTGCCAGCAGTTTCTCCCCTGAGAACTATGGCTACACCTTC.